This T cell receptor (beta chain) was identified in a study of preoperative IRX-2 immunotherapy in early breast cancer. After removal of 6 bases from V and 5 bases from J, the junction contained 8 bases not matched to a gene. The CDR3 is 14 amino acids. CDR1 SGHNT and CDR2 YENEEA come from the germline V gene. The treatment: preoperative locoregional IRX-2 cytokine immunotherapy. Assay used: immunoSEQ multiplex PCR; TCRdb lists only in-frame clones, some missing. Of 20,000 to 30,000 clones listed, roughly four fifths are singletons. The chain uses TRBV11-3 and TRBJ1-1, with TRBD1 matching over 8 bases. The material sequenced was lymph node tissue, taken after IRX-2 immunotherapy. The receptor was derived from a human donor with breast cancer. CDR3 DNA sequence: TGTGCCAGCAGGACAGGGGTGGGTGGGACTGAAGCTTTCTTT. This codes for CASRTGVGGTEAFF. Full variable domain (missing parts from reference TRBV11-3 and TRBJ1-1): EAGVVQSPRYKIIEKKQPVAFWCNPISGHNTLYWYLQNLGQGPELLIRYENEEAVDDSQLPKDRFSAERLKGVDSTLKIQPAELGDSAVYLCASRTGVGGTEAFFGQGTRLTVV.